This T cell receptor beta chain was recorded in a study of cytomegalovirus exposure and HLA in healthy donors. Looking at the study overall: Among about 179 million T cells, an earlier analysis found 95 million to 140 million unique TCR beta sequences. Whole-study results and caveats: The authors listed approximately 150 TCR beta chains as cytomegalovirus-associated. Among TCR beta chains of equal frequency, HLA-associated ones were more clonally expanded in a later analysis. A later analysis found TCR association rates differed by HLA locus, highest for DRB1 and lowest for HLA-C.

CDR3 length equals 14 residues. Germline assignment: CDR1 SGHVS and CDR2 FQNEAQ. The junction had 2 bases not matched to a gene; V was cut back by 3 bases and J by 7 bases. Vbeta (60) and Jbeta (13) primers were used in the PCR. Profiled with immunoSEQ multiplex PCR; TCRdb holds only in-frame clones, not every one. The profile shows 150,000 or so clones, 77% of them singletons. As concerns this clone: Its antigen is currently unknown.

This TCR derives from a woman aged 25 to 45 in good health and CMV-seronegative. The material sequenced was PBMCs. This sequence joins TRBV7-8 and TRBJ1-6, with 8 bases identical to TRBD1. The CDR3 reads CASSFGQGNSPLHF. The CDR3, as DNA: TGTGCCAGCAGCTTCGGACAGGGCAATTCACCCCTCCACTTT.